These 4 T cell receptor beta chains were sequenced from one sample in a study of blood T cell repertoires in COVID-19. This table comes from immunoSEQ multiplex PCR, and its TCRdb copy is limited to in-frame clones, with some not included. The sample lists 200,000 to 300,000 clones; roughly 80% were seen once. The sequenced sample consisted of peripheral blood. The receptors shown here come from a woman over 75 with acute or convalescent COVID-19.

This chain uses TRBV9 with TRBJ2-5, with 8 bases lining up with TRBD1. Trimming took 3 bases from V and 4 from J; bases not matched to a gene: 8. This CDR3 is 15 amino acids long. Germline V gene data show CDR1 as SGDLS and CDR2 as YYNGEE. CDR3 in amino acids: CASSGGQVIGETQYF. The CDR3 coding sequence is TGTGCCAGCAGCGGGGGACAGGTGATAGGAGAGACCCAGTACTTC.

The CDR3 sequence: CAWSVGGISNEQFF. The CDR3 region has the DNA TGTGCCTGGAGTGTTGGCGGGATCAGCAATGAGCAGTTCTTC. This chain joins TRBV30 and TRBJ2-1, with D possibly matching TRBD2 (6 bases). This CDR3 region has 14 residues. V was clipped by 0 bases and J by 6 bases, with 12 bases between them. CDR1 and CDR2 (germline): GTSNPN, SVGIG (reference sequence).

Here the CDR3 reads CASSQDSGNRYGYTF. DNA for the CDR3: TGCGCCAGCAGCCAAGACTCAGGGAACCGCTATGGCTACACCTTC. The chain uses TRBV4-1 and TRBJ1-2, with a possible D match to TRBD1 (5 bases). Trimming took 0 bases from V and 4 from J, leaving 12 bases between them. The germline gives CDR1 MGHRA, CDR2 YSYEKL. The CDR3 is 15 amino acids.

This rearrangement joins TRBV6-2 or TRBV6-3 to TRBJ2-3, with unresolved D. V gave up 1 base and J gave up 0 bases, with 8 bases separating them. This CDR3 spans 15 amino acids. Germline CDR1 reads MNHEY; CDR2 reads SVGEGT. This CDR3 reads CASSYWRKSTDTQYF. The CDR3 nucleotides read TGTGCCAGCAGTTACTGGAGAAAAAGCACAGATACGCAGTATTTT.